This T cell receptor beta chain came from a study of blood T cell repertoires in COVID-19. In the study overall: The cDNA or gDNA used as material had been derived from T cells, B-cell-depleted T cells, or PBMCs.

This clone came up once. Original handling: Reference gene primer amplification yielded estimated nucleated cell counts. Using immunoSEQ multiplex PCR, the repertoire was profiled, and TCRdb retains in-frame clones only, with some absent. Clone size and V and J calls were adopted from that table, with D and trimming inferred from the DNA. The sample shows approximately 110,000 clones, about four fifths of them seen only once. Germline V gene sequence: CDR1 SGDLS, CDR2 YYNGEE. The CDR3 totals 15 residues. Trimming removed 4 bases from V and 0 bases from J, with 11 bases in between. This receptor was obtained from a woman older than 75 with acute or convalescent COVID-19. The sequenced material came from peripheral blood. This chain joins TRBV9 and TRBJ2-1; weak D call: TRBD2 (6 bases). The CDR3 DNA reads as TGTGCCAGCAGCTCTAGCGCAAGCTCCTACAATGAGCAGTTCTTC. This sequence encodes CASSSSASSYNEQFF.